These 24 T cell receptor beta chains share one sample of origin, sequenced in a study of shared T cell receptors in the human thymus. The repertoire was sequenced with immunoSEQ multiplex PCR; TCRdb's copy has only in-frame clones and lacks some. The data hold 500,000 to 850,000 clones, with 87% observed a single time. These sequences were also reported in another study, on human thymus T cells.

The sequenced sample consisted of thymocytes. The receptor source for this set is a boy younger than two with a congenital heart defect.

The rearrangement links TRBV14 to TRBJ2-7, with 8 bases identical to TRBD2. Germline V gene lookup returns CDR1 SGHDN and CDR2 FVKESK. The V gene end was trimmed by 4 bases and the J gene end by 0 bases; junction bases not matched to a gene: 8. The CDR3 consists of 16 residues. CDR3 bases: TGTGCCAGCAGCCCATTACTAGCGGTTCACTCCTACGAGCAGTACTTC. As protein: CASSPLLAVHSYEQYF.

This sequence joins TRBV30 and TRBJ1-3; tentatively, D is TRBD1 (5 bases). CDR1 is GTSNPN and CDR2 is SVGIG in the germline V gene (reference sequence). The CDR3 is made up of 14 amino acids. Deletions cut 4 bases from V and 0 bases from J, with 10 bases between. CDR3 in DNA: TGTGCCTGGACTCTAACAGGCTCTGGAAACACCATATATTTT. The encoded protein is CAWTLTGSGNTIYF.

This sequence joins TRBV29-1 and TRBJ2-7; 15 bases are a match to TRBD2. The trim removed 5 bases at V and 6 bases at J, leaving 11 bases unmatched. Per the germline V gene, CDR1 is SQVTM and CDR2 is ANQGSEA. CDR3 length equals 16 residues. CDR3 nucleotides: TGCAGCGTTCAGTGTGGGACTAGCGGGAGGATGGGCGAGCAGTACTTC. Translation: CSVQCGTSGRMGEQYF.

The V gene is TRBV4-2, the J gene TRBJ2-1, with a possible D match to TRBD2 (5 bases). Looked up from germline, CDR1 is LGHNA and CDR2 is YNFKEQ. This CDR3 is 16 amino acids long. Trimming cost V 4 bases and J 5 bases, with 18 bases left between them. DNA of the CDR3: TGTGCCAGCAGCCCGGAGGTGCTTTCTATTCACAATGAGCAGTTCTTC. Protein sequence: CASSPEVLSIHNEQFF.

The chain carries TRBV4-2 and TRBJ1-5, with a weak D call TRBD1 (6 bases). Germline V gene data show CDR1 as LGHNA and CDR2 as YNFKEQ. Trimming removed 5 bases from V and 5 bases from J, with 13 bases in between. CDR3 length: 14 amino acids. CDR3 protein: CASSNQGRDQPQHF. For the CDR3, the DNA is TGTGCCAGCAGCAACCAGGGGCGGGATCAGCCCCAGCATTTT.

The chain carries TRBV18 and TRBJ2-5; D gene ambiguous. The germline V and J ends were trimmed by 3 bases and 6 bases, with 14 bases remaining between them. This CDR3 contains 14 residues. The germline CDR1 and CDR2 sequences are KGHSH and LQKENI. As DNA, the CDR3 is TGTGCCAGCTCACCCACTGATTTCATTAAGACCCAGTACTTC. This codes for CASSPTDFIKTQYF.

This rearrangement joins TRBV10-3 to TRBJ1-5; 8 nucleotides agree with TRBD1. V lost 6 bases, J lost 7 bases, and 8 bases stayed unmatched. CDR1 and CDR2 from the germline V gene are ENHRY and SYGVKD. The CDR3 loop spans 14 amino acids. In DNA form, the CDR3 reads TGTGCCATCAGCTCGGACAGGGTTTCACAGCCCCAGCATTTT. Encoded protein: CAISSDRVSQPQHF.

This clone was counted only a few times. The chain links TRBV16 to TRBJ1-1; D gene uncertain. This CDR3 is 12 amino acids long. Trimming took off 6 bases at V and 9 bases at J, with 14 bases between the two ends. The germline V gene has CDR1 KGHSY and CDR2 FQNENV. CDR3 sequence reads: CASSIRRVQAFF. CDR3 coding DNA: TGTGCCAGCAGTATTCGGAGGGTACAAGCTTTCTTT.

The rearrangement joins TRBV14 to TRBJ2-7; 7 bases match TRBD1. The germline gives CDR1 SGHDN, CDR2 FVKESK. This CDR3 has 15 residues. Unmatched junction bases numbered 11, after V lost 4 bases and J lost 5 bases. CDR3 sequence reads: CASSPRTGKKDEQYF. CDR3 in DNA: TGTGCCAGCAGCCCAAGGACAGGTAAAAAGGACGAGCAGTACTTC. Full variable domain (outside the CDR3, taken from reference TRBV14 and TRBJ2-7): EAGVTQFPSHSVIEKGQTVTLRCDPISGHDNLYWYRRVMGKEIKFLLHFVKESKQDESGMPNNRFLAERTGGTYSTLKVQPAELEDSGVYFCASSPRTGKKDEQYFGPGTRLTVT.

The V gene is TRBV5-6, the J gene TRBJ2-2; 7 positions agree with TRBD1. CDR3 length: 14 residues. Germline V gene lookup returns CDR1 SGHDT and CDR2 YYEEEE. With V trimmed by 1 base and J by 4 bases, 1 base remained unmatched. The chain's CDR3 is CASSLSGGTGELFF. The CDR3 DNA follows: TGTGCCAGCAGCTTGTCAGGGGGCACCGGGGAGCTGTTTTTT.

The rearrangement joins TRBV7-2 to TRBJ1-1, with a weak D call TRBD1 (5 bases). Looked up from germline, CDR1 is SGHTA and CDR2 is FQGNSA. Trimming cost V 2 bases and J 1 base, with 11 bases left between them. This CDR3 comprises 15 residues. The CDR3: CASSLLGRGNTEAFF. The CDR3 DNA follows: TGTGCCAGCAGCTTACTGGGGCGCGGGAACACTGAAGCTTTCTTT.

This rearrangement joins TRBV25-1 to TRBJ1-6; 11 positions match TRBD1. The CDR3 is made up of 18 amino acids. The V segment lost 2 bases and the J segment 6 bases; nucleotides outside the gene matches: 9. Germline loops: CDR1 MGHDK, CDR2 SYGVNS. Here the CDR3 reads CASSEPGQGVPFNSPLHF. Written as DNA, the CDR3 is TGTGCCAGCAGTGAACCGGGACAGGGGGTTCCTTTTAATTCACCCCTCCACTTT.

The chain links TRBV2 to TRBJ2-5; 8 bases line up with TRBD1. The CDR3 loop spans 15 amino acids. The germline V gene encodes CDR1 SNHLY and CDR2 FYNNEI. V was pared by 6 bases and J by 3 bases, with 9 bases of the junction left unmatched. This CDR3 reads CASSRIRTGKETQYF. CDR3 nucleotide sequence: TGTGCCAGCAGCCGAATTCGGACAGGGAAAGAGACCCAGTACTTC.

The genes are TRBV11-2 and TRBJ1-2; TRBD1 might be the D (5 bases). Trimming removed 5 bases at V and 2 bases at J, with 15 bases between. The germline V gene has CDR1 SGHAT and CDR2 FQNNGV. This CDR3 region has 15 residues. The CDR3 protein is CASSQDQWGNYGYTF. Written as DNA, the CDR3 is TGTGCCAGCAGCCAGGATCAGTGGGGCAACTATGGCTACACCTTC. The full variable domain, with the rest looked up from reference TRBV11-2 and TRBJ1-2, is EAGVAQSPRYKIIEKRQSVAFWCNPISGHATLYWYQQILGQGPKLLIQFQNNGVVDDSQLPKDRFSAERLKGVDSTLKIQPAKLEDSAVYLCASSQDQWGNYGYTFGSGTRLTVV.

The chain couples TRBV4-3 to TRBJ2-3; a weak D match, TRBD2 (5 bases). CDR1 and CDR2 from the germline V gene are LGHNA and YSLEER. The ends were cut back, 1 base at V and 0 bases at J, with 11 bases in the middle. This CDR3 comprises 16 residues. The CDR3 sequence: CASSQVNRGSTDTQYF. CDR3 nucleotide sequence: TGCGCCAGCAGCCAAGTAAACCGGGGTAGCACAGATACGCAGTATTTT.

The chain links TRBV28 to TRBJ2-7, with D perhaps TRBD1 (6 bases). Deletions cut 7 bases from V and 3 bases from J, with 19 bases between. CDR3 length equals 15 residues. CDR1 and CDR2 (germline): MDHEN, SYDVKM. The CDR3: CASTPHFTGLYEQYF. DNA of the CDR3: TGTGCCAGCACCCCACACTTTACAGGGCTCTACGAGCAGTACTTC.

The V and J genes are TRBV4-2 and TRBJ1-5, with D hard to call. The CDR3 runs to 14 residues. Trimming left V 4 bases short and J 2 bases short, with 9 bases between. Germline V gene sequence: CDR1 LGHNA, CDR2 YNFKEQ. The CDR3 protein is CASSPFEGNQPQHF. CDR3 nucleotides: TGTGCCAGCAGCCCTTTCGAGGGCAATCAGCCCCAGCATTTT.

This chain joins TRBV29-1 and TRBJ1-4; D remains ambiguous. CDR1 and CDR2 (germline): SQVTM, ANQGSEA. CDR3 length: 14 residues. V was cut by 7 bases and J by 0 bases, with 12 bases left in between. CDR3 region: CSGGPDATNEKLFF. The DNA of the CDR3 is TGCAGCGGAGGTCCAGACGCAACTAATGAAAAACTGTTTTTT.

V gene TRBV2 combines with J gene TRBJ2-2; D is perhaps TRBD1 (6 bases). V was clipped by 2 bases and J by 3 bases, with 16 bases between them. The CDR3 spans 17 residues. Germline V gives CDR1 SNHLY, CDR2 FYNNEI. CDR3: CASSEIGTGSYTGELFF. CDR3 nucleotides: TGTGCCAGCAGTGAAATCGGTACAGGGTCTTACACCGGGGAGCTGTTTTTT. Drawing the rest from reference TRBV2 and TRBJ2-2, the complete variable domain is EPEVTQTPSHQVTQMGQEVILRCVPISNHLYFYWYRQILGQKVEFLVSFYNNEISEKSEIFDDQFSVERPDGSNFTLKIRSTKLEDSAMYFCASSEIGTGSYTGELFFGEGSRLTVL.

This sequence joins TRBV7-6 and TRBJ1-1, with D possibly matching TRBD1 (5 bases). There are 16 residues in the CDR3. Germline CDR1 and CDR2: SGHVS and FNYEAQ. Trimming pared 6 bases from V and 0 bases from J, leaving 17 bases between. CDR3 protein: CASSPGGKEMNTEAFF. CDR3 sequence (DNA): TGTGCCAGCAGTCCGGGGGGGAAGGAAATGAACACTGAAGCTTTCTTT.

The chain has TRBV29-1 and TRBJ2-5, with D perhaps TRBD2 (6 bases). This CDR3 contains 16 residues. The ends were cut back, 7 bases at V and 4 bases at J, with 25 bases in the middle. The germline CDR1 and CDR2 sequences are SQVTM and ANQGSEA. CDR3 region: CSAPTPSEKGRETQYF. Written as DNA, the CDR3 is TGCAGCGCCCCAACCCCTAGCGAAAAGGGGAGAGAGACCCAGTACTTC.

Note on this clone: One junction end does not reproduce the germline sequence, and a read error may be involved. The chain joins TRBV10-1 to TRBJ2-2, with TRBD1 identical over 7 bases. Germline V gene lookup returns CDR1 WNHNN and CDR2 SYGVQD (reference sequence). The CDR3 totals 15 residues. In nucleotides, the CDR3 is TGCGCCAGCACTGGGACAGCCCCCTTGACCGAGGAGCTGTTTTTT. Its translation: CASTGTAPLTEELFF.

The chain joins TRBV5-4 to TRBJ2-3; D is ambiguous. The germline V gene has CDR1 SGHNT and CDR2 YYREEE (reference sequence). The CDR3 runs to 14 residues. V lost 1 base and J lost 4, with 10 bases in between. As DNA, the CDR3 is TGTGCCAGCAGCTTGATGTGGGCCGCAGATACGCAGTATTTT. Protein: CASSLMWAADTQYF.

CDR3 loop: CASSRAALAVSSYEQYF. The DNA for the CDR3 is TGTGCCAGCAGCAGGGCTGCACTAGCGGTAAGCTCCTACGAGCAGTACTTC. The chain uses TRBV21-1 and TRBJ2-7; no DNA check was done on the table's D call, TRBD2. TRBV21-1 is a recognized pseudogene. The CDR3 contains 17 residues.